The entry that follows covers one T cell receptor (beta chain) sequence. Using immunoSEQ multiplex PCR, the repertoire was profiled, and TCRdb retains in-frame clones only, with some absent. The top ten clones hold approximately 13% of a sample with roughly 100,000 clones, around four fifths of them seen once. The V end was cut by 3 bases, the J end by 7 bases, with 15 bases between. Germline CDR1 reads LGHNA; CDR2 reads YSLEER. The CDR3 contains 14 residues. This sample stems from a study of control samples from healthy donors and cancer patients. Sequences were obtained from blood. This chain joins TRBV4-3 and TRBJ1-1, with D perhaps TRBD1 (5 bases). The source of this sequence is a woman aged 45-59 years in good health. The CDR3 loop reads CASSHTSGPGEAFF. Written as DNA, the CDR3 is TGCGCCAGCAGCCATACTTCAGGGCCGGGTGAAGCTTTCTTT.